Each of the 19 T cell receptor beta chains below was sequenced from the same sample in a study of T-cell reconstitution after alpha-beta-depleted transplantation in children. Unique molecular identifiers featured in how the TCRbeta library was prepared. TCRdb passed the PCR reads through MiXCR, listing each CDR3 protein once. The sample yields more than 550,000 distinct CDR3 sequences, more than 9% seen once. The source was PBMCs from the stem cell graft donor, collected from the stem cell graft. All receptors come from a human donor who donated a stem cell graft to a child with acute myeloid leukemia.

This clonotype came up many times. In DNA, the CDR3 is TGTGCCAGCAGCTTAATGCGGCGGGCCCAAGAGACCCAGTACTTC. Amino acids: CASSLMRRAQETQYF. J is TRBJ2-5 and V is TRBV7-2; maybe TRBD2 (5 bases). The V gene lost 2 bases and the J gene lost 1 base, with 11 bases spanning the gap. The CDR3 spans 15 residues. The germline CDR1 and CDR2 sequences are SGHTA and FQGNSA.

This clonotype was found a few times. V and J are TRBV7-9 and TRBJ2-7; the D is unclear. The V gene's germline CDR1 is SEHNR and CDR2 FQNEAQ (reference sequence). This CDR3 is 12 amino acids long. The ends were cut back, 4 bases at V and 2 bases at J, with 6 bases in the middle. The CDR3 loop reads CASSSQPYEQYF. Here the CDR3 DNA reads TGTGCCAGCAGCTCCCAACCCTACGAGCAGTACTTC.

Comments on this clonotype: This likely stems from a read error, as it lies one base from a far larger clone. The chain recombines TRBV7-2 with TRBJ2-7, with D perhaps matching TRBD2 (6 bases). This CDR3 region has 14 residues. Germline assignment: CDR1 SGHTA and CDR2 FQGNSA. Here the CDR3 reads CASSLAGGLYEQCF. DNA for the CDR3: TGTGCCAGCAGCTTAGCGGGAGGTCTATACGAGCAGTGCTTC.

In its sample, this clonotype was seen many times. The chain employs TRBV5-1 and TRBJ2-5; 11 bases align to TRBD2. Looked up from germline, CDR1 is SGHRS and CDR2 is YFSETQ. The CDR3 has 15 amino acids. Trimming removed 4 bases from V and 4 bases from J; junction bases left unmatched: 6. The CDR3 bases are TGCGCCAGCAGCAACTCCGGGACTAGCGGAGAGACCCAGTACTTC. Its protein is CASSNSGTSGETQYF. Supplemented by reference TRBV5-1 and TRBJ2-5, the full variable domain reads KAGVTQTPRYLIKTRGQQVTLSCSPISGHRSVSWYQQTPGQGLQFLFEYFSETQRNKGNFPGRFSGRQFSNSRSEMNVSTLELGDSALYLCASSNSGTSGETQYFGPGTRLLVL.

V and J are TRBV29-1 and TRBJ2-7, with a tentative D call TRBD1 (5 bases). This CDR3 comprises 17 residues. V was trimmed by 2 bases and J by 0 bases, leaving 20 bases between them. CDR1 and CDR2 from the germline V gene are SQVTM and ANQGSEA. CDR3 DNA sequence: TGCAGCGTTGAACTGTTGGGGCCGCAGGGTTTCTCCTACGAGCAGTACTTC. Translating it yields CSVELLGPQGFSYEQYF.

The table lists this clonotype with a few counts. The rearrangement uses TRBV7-2 and TRBJ2-1, with D perhaps matching TRBD1 or TRBD2 (6 bases each). The CDR3 sequence is 14 residues long. V lost 1 base and J 9 bases, leaving 13 bases between the germline ends. CDR1 and CDR2 (germline): SGHTA, FQGNSA. CDR3 nucleotides: TGTGCCAGCAGCTTAGACCCCGGGGGCGGTGAGCAGTTCTTC. Translation: CASSLDPGGGEQFF.

This chain joins TRBV15 and TRBJ2-3; D unclear. The V end was cut by 0 bases, the J end by 2 bases, with 6 bases between. The CDR3 totals 14 residues. Germline CDR1 LNHNV, CDR2 YYDKDF (reference sequence). The CDR3 DNA is TGTGCCACCAGCAGAGATACCTACACAGATACGCAGTATTTT. This sequence encodes CATSRDTYTDTQYF.

This clonotype has only a few counts. The V call is TRBV20-1, the J call TRBJ2-1; TRBD2 aligns across 12 bases. The CDR3 consists of 20 residues. V was pared by 0 bases and J by 1 base, with 13 bases of the junction left unmatched. Germline lookup yields CDR1 DFQATT and CDR2 SNEGSKA (reference sequence). The CDR3 reads CSARDQPSGRAFGSYNEQFF. CDR3 bases: TGCAGTGCTAGAGATCAACCTAGCGGGAGGGCCTTTGGTTCCTACAATGAGCAGTTCTTC.

The chain combines TRBV12-3 or TRBV12-4 with TRBJ2-6; D not resolved. The V end was cut by 8 bases, the J end by 1 base, with 9 bases between. The CDR3 consists of 14 residues. The CDR3 DNA is TGTGCCAGCGGGGTAGCTTCTGGGGCCAACGTCCTGACTTTC. This encodes CASGVASGANVLTF.

This clonotype was counted only a few times. This sequence joins TRBV5-1 and TRBJ2-7; 10 nucleotides agree with TRBD1. The CDR3 loop spans 16 amino acids. V was pared by 0 bases and J by 3 bases, with 6 bases of the junction left unmatched. Germline assignment: CDR1 SGHRS and CDR2 YFSETQ. CDR3 in amino acids: CASSLGGDRGFYEQYF. In DNA form, the CDR3 reads TGCGCCAGCAGCTTGGGGGGGGACAGGGGATTCTACGAGCAGTACTTC. The full variable domain, in which reference TRBV5-1 and TRBJ2-7 provide the parts outside the CDR3, is KAGVTQTPRYLIKTRGQQVTLSCSPISGHRSVSWYQQTPGQGLQFLFEYFSETQRNKGNFPGRFSGRQFSNSRSEMNVSTLELGDSALYLCASSLGGDRGFYEQYFGPGTRLTVT.

The V gene is TRBV7-8, the J gene TRBJ2-3; D is perhaps TRBD1 (6 bases). The CDR3 is made up of 19 amino acids. Per the germline V gene, CDR1 is SGHVS and CDR2 is FQNEAQ. V was cut by 6 bases and J by 0 bases, with 25 bases left in between. CDR3 nucleotide sequence: TGTGCCAGCAGTAAGACAGGCCCGCTTCTTACTGCTAGCACAGATACGCAGTATTTT. Translated: CASSKTGPLLTASTDTQYF. Together with reference TRBV7-8 and TRBJ2-3, the CDR3 gives the full variable domain: GAGVSQSPRYKVAKRGQDVALRCDPISGHVSLFWYQQALGQGPEFLTYFQNEAQLDKSGLPSDRFFAERPEGSVSTLKIQRTQQEDSAVYLCASSKTGPLLTASTDTQYFGPGTRLTVL.

The rearrangement links TRBV5-1 to TRBJ2-3; D not resolved. The germline gives CDR1 SGHRS, CDR2 YFSETQ. The CDR3 is 17 amino acids. Trimming took 1 base from V and 1 from J, leaving 16 bases between them. The CDR3 DNA reads TGCGCCAGCAGCTTGTTATCGGCCCTTGGAGGCACAGATACGCAGTATTTT. Translated: CASSLLSALGGTDTQYF.

The chain employs TRBV2 and TRBJ2-1; D is unresolved. This CDR3 has 14 amino acids. Deletions cut 7 bases from V and 0 bases from J, with 10 bases between. Germline V gene lookup returns CDR1 SNHLY and CDR2 FYNNEI. The DNA of the CDR3 is TGTGCCAGCATTATGGGCGCCTCCTACAATGAGCAGTTCTTC. The encoded protein is CASIMGASYNEQFF. The full variable domain, completed using reference TRBV2 and TRBJ2-1, is EPEVTQTPSHQVTQMGQEVILRCVPISNHLYFYWYRQILGQKVEFLVSFYNNEISEKSEIFDDQFSVERPDGSNFTLKIRSTKLEDSAMYFCASIMGASYNEQFFGPGTRLTVL.

The J gene is TRBJ1-1, the V gene TRBV18, with unresolved D. This CDR3 is built from 14 residues. Germline CDR1 and CDR2: KGHSH and LQKENI. Trimming left V 6 bases short and J 1 base short, with 12 bases between. The CDR3: CASSMAVWNTEAFF. The CDR3 DNA is TGTGCCAGCTCCATGGCAGTTTGGAACACTGAAGCTTTCTTT.

This clonotype has a handful of counts. J is TRBJ2-7 and V is TRBV24-1; 10 nucleotides align to TRBD1. The germline V gene has CDR1 KGHDR and CDR2 SFDVKD. The CDR3 loop spans 15 amino acids. Losses at the gene ends were 3 bases for V and 3 bases for J; bases not matched to a gene: 4. CDR3 sequence: CATSDAGQGIYEQYF. CDR3 nucleotide sequence: TGTGCCACCAGTGATGCGGGACAGGGGATCTACGAGCAGTACTTC.

V gene TRBV12-3 or TRBV12-4 combines with J gene TRBJ2-7, with 11 bases that match TRBD1. Trimming took 6 bases from V and 4 from J; bases not matched to a gene: 8. The CDR3 runs 15 residues. The CDR3, as DNA: TGTGCCAGCAGCCATTGGACAGGGGGCAGTTACGAGCAGTACTTC. It encodes CASSHWTGGSYEQYF.

This chain connects TRBV11-1 to TRBJ2-7, with 12 bases matching TRBD1. CDR1 SGHAT and CDR2 FQDESV come from the germline V gene (reference sequence). V shed 4 bases and J 3 bases; nucleotides not matched to a gene: 19. This CDR3 is 20 amino acids long. The CDR3 sequence: CASSSRRGQGAPSGSYEQYF. CDR3 bases: TGTGCCAGCAGCTCCCGGCGGGGACAGGGGGCGCCTAGCGGGAGCTACGAGCAGTACTTC.

The chain carries TRBV27 and TRBJ2-3; 11 nucleotides agree with TRBD1. J was trimmed by 7 bases and V by 3 bases; bases with no gene match: 3. CDR1 is MNHEY, CDR2 SMNVEV, per germline (reference sequence). The CDR3 is 14 residues long. CDR3 region: CASSFGQGANTQYF. Written as DNA, the CDR3 is TGTGCCAGCAGTTTCGGACAGGGGGCGAATACGCAGTATTTT.

The chain employs TRBV3-1 and TRBJ2-7; D is possibly TRBD1 or TRBD2 (5 bases each). Germline CDR1 is LGHDT and CDR2 is YNNKEL (reference sequence). The CDR3 has 12 amino acids. The ends were cut back, 3 bases at V and 3 bases at J, with 6 bases in the middle. CDR3 DNA: TGTGCCAGCAGCCAGGGGGACTACGAGCAGTACTTC. Its translation is CASSQGDYEQYF.